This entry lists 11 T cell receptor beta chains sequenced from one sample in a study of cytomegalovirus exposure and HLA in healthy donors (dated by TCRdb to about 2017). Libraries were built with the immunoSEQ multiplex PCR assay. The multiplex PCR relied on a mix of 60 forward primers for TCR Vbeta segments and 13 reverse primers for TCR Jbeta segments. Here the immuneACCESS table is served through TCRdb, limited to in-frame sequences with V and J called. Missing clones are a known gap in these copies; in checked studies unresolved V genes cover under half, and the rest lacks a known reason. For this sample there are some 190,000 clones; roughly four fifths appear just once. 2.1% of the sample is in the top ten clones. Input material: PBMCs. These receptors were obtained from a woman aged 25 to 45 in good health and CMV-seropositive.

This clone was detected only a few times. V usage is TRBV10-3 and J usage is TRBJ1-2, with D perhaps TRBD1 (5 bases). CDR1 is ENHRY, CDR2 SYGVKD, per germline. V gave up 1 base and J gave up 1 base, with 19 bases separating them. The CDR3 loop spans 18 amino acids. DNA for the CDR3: TGTGCCATCAGTGAGTACATCCCCACCCCCGACAGTAACTATGGCTACACCTTC. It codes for CAISEYIPTPDSNYGYTF.

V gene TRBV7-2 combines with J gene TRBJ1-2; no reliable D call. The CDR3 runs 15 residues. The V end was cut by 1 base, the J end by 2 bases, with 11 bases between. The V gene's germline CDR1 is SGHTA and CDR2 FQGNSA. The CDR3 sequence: CASSLGGRPNYGYTF. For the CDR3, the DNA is TGTGCCAGCAGCTTAGGTGGCAGGCCGAACTATGGCTACACCTTC.

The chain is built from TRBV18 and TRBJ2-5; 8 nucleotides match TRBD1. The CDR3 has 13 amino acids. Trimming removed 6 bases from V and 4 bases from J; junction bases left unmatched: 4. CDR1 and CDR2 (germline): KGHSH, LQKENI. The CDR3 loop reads CASSLDRVETQYF. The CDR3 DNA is TGTGCCAGCTCCTTGGACAGGGTAGAGACCCAGTACTTC.

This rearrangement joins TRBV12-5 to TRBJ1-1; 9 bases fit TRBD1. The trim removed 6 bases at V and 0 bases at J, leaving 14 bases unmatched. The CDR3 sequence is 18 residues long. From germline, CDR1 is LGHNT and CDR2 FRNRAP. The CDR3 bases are TGTGCTAGTGGCCGCTACAGGGGGCGGGAGGACATGAACACTGAAGCTTTCTTT. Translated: CASGRYRGREDMNTEAFF.

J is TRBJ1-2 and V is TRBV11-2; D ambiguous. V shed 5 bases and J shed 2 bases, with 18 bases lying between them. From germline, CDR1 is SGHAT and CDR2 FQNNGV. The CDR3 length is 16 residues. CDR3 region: CASSPYLTRLNYGYTF. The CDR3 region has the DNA TGTGCCAGCAGCCCCTATTTAACTCGTCTCAACTATGGCTACACCTTC.

This chain's CDR3 is CASSVATTAMNTEAFF. The CDR3 nucleotides are TGTGCCAGCAGCGTAGCTACGACAGCAATGAACACTGAAGCTTTCTTT. The chain recombines TRBV9 with TRBJ1-1, with D tentatively TRBD1 (5 bases). The V gene lost 0 bases and the J gene lost 0 bases, with 12 bases spanning the gap. The CDR3 has 16 amino acids. Per germline, CDR1 SGDLS and CDR2 YYNGEE.

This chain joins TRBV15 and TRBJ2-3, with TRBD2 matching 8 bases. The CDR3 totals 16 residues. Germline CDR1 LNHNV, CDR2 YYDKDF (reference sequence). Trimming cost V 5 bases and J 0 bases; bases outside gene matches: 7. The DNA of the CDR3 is TGTGCCACCAGCGGCCGGGGACTAGAAAGCACAGATACGCAGTATTTT. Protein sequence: CATSGRGLESTDTQYF.

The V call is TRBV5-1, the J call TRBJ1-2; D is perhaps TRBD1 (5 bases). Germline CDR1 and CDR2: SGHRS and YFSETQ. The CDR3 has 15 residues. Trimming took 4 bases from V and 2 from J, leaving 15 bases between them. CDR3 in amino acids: CASSKGRGTNYGYTF. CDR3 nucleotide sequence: TGCGCCAGCAGCAAGGGTAGGGGAACGAACTATGGCTACACCTTC.

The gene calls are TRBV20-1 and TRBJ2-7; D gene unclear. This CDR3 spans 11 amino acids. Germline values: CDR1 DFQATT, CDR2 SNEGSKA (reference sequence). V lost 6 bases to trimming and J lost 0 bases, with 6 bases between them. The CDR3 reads CSARSSYEQYF. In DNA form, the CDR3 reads TGCAGTGCCCGGAGCTCCTACGAGCAGTACTTC.

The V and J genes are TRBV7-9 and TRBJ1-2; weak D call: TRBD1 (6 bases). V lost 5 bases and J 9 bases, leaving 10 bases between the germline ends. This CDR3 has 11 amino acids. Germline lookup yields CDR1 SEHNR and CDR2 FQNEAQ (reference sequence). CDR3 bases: TGTGCCAGCAGCGACGACAGGCGCTACACCTTC. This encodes CASSDDRRYTF.

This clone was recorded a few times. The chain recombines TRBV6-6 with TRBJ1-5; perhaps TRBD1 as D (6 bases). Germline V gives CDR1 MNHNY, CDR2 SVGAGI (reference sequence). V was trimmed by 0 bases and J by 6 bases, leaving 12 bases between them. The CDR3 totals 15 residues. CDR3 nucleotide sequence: TGTGCCAGCAGTTACTCGGGGGGGCACGGTCAGCCCCAGCATTTT. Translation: CASSYSGGHGQPQHF.